Described below is a single T cell receptor (beta chain) sequence and its context. The data were obtained in a study of T cell changes during pregnancy in multiple sclerosis. Assay used: immunoSEQ multiplex PCR; TCRdb lists only in-frame clones, some missing. The data contain 50,000 or so clones, around nine tenths of them seen just once; the ten biggest clones take up around 0.27%. This specimen consisted of CD4+ T cells from peripheral blood mononuclear cells, obtained in the second trimester of pregnancy. The sequence was collected from a female donor with multiple sclerosis, enrolled in a pregnancy study.

CDR3 bases: TGTGCCAGCAGCTCCTCCGGGACAGGATACTACGAGCAGTACTTC. Translating it yields CASSSSGTGYYEQYF. The chain couples TRBV7-3 to TRBJ2-7; TRBD1 agrees at 8 bases. The germline V gene has CDR1 SGHTA and CDR2 FQGTGA. The CDR3 has 15 amino acids. J was trimmed by 3 bases and V by 4 bases; bases with no gene match: 8. The entire variable domain, with the rest obtained from reference TRBV7-3 and TRBJ2-7, is as follows: GAGVSQTPSNKVTEKGKYVELRCDPISGHTALYWYRQSLGQGPEFLIYFQGTGAADDSGLPNDRFFAVRPEGSVSTLKIQRTERGDSAVYLCASSSSGTGYYEQYFGPGTRLTVT.